This TCR beta chain was sequenced for a study of blood T cell repertoires in COVID-19. Across the whole study: Whether acute or convalescent, the COVID-19 samples came from the United States, Italy and Spain. From T cells, B-cell-depleted T cells, or PBMCs came the material, which was cDNA or gDNA.

This CDR3 has 19 residues. The germline gives CDR1 SGHRS, CDR2 YFSETQ. V shed 1 base, J shed 5 bases, and the junction held 16 bases outside the gene matches. In the authors' methods: Using reference gene primer amplification, nucleated cell counts were estimated. Here immunoSEQ multiplex PCR was the method, and the copy in TCRdb shows in-frame clones only, minus some. That table is the source of V, J and clone size, and D and trimming were worked out from the DNA. The sample carries 200,000 to 250,000 clones, almost 85% recorded once. The chain joins TRBV5-1 to TRBJ2-5; TRBD2 agrees at 11 bases. Material for sequencing was peripheral blood. The TCR comes from an elderly woman with acute or convalescent COVID-19. DNA of the CDR3: TGCGCCAGCAGCTTGATGGCTAGCGGGAGGACATCTACCATCGAGACCCAGTACTTC. As protein: CASSLMASGRTSTIETQYF.